These 27 T cell receptor beta chains were all obtained from the same sample, sequenced in a study of cytomegalovirus exposure and HLA in healthy donors. With 60 Vbeta and 13 Jbeta primers, the PCR was carried out. Clones were sequenced by immunoSEQ multiplex PCR, and TCRdb holds only the in-frame ones, with some missing. In total, the table holds 100,000 to 150,000 clones. Sequenced: PBMCs. The receptors shown here come from a man younger than 40 in good health and CMV-seronegative.

This chain uses TRBV5-1 with TRBJ2-5, with TRBD2 matching over 13 bases. The CDR3 covers 17 residues. From germline, CDR1 is SGHRS and CDR2 YFSETQ. With V trimmed by 4 bases and J by 4 bases, 10 bases remained unmatched. The CDR3 DNA reads as TGCGCCAGCAGCCTTACTAGCGGGAGGGGATCGGGAGAGACCCAGTACTTC. This encodes CASSLTSGRGSGETQYF.

The rearrangement links TRBV6-1 to TRBJ2-5; TRBD2 might be the D (6 bases). Trimming took 4 bases from V and 1 from J, leaving 16 bases between them. From germline, CDR1 is MNHNS and CDR2 SASEGT. The CDR3 is 16 amino acids. The CDR3 DNA reads as TGTGCCAGCAGTGTCGGAGGGGTACCCCTCCAAGAGACCCAGTACTTC. It yields the protein CASSVGGVPLQETQYF.

The V call is TRBV5-6, the J call TRBJ2-7; TRBD2 might be the D (6 bases). The CDR3 is made up of 14 amino acids. CDR1 is SGHDT and CDR2 is YYEEEE in the germline V gene. V was cut by 3 bases and J by 13 bases, with 23 bases left in between. This CDR3 reads CASSSPKVAEPEYF. The CDR3 bases are TGTGCCAGCAGCTCCCCAAAGGTAGCGGAGCCGGAATACTTC.

V is TRBV18 and J is TRBJ1-1; TRBD1 might be the D (5 bases). CDR1 and CDR2 (germline): KGHSH, LQKENI. The CDR3 totals 16 residues. Trimming stripped 2 bases from V and 5 bases from J, with 18 bases between. The CDR3 spells CASSPKGPTGTTEAFF. For the CDR3, the DNA is TGTGCCAGCTCACCAAAGGGGCCAACAGGAACGACTGAAGCTTTCTTT.

V usage is TRBV5-5 and J usage is TRBJ2-4; TRBD1 agrees at 8 bases. Germline V gene sequence: CDR1 SGHKS, CDR2 YYEKEE (reference sequence). The CDR3 extends over 17 amino acids. Trimming cost V 0 bases and J 9 bases; bases outside gene matches: 14. The CDR3 DNA follows: TGTGCCAGCAGCTTGGCCTGGGACAGGCTATTAGGGGGCATTCAGTACTTC. Translated, it gives CASSLAWDRLLGGIQYF.

The chain carries TRBV11-2 and TRBJ2-7; D is uncertain. Germline-derived CDR1 and CDR2 are SGHAT and FQNNGV. The CDR3 loop spans 14 amino acids. V lost 6 bases, J lost 0 bases, and 12 bases lay in between. The CDR3 region has the DNA TGTGCCAGCAGTCCCATAGTCACCTCCTACGAGCAGTACTTC. As protein: CASSPIVTSYEQYF.

In regard to this clone: Its ends do not fully match the called genes, so a read error is possible. The identical CDR3 is also encoded by other nucleotide sequences in the sample. The genes are TRBV5-6 and TRBJ2-7; D gene uncertain. Germline assignment: CDR1 SGHDT and CDR2 YYEEEE. CDR3 length: 13 residues. The CDR3 is CASSLPGWNEQYF. For the CDR3, the DNA is TGTGCCAGCAGCCTACCCGGGTGGAACGAGCAATACTTC.

In nucleotides, the CDR3 is TGTGCCAGCAGCTTGGACAGGGCGGACACTGAAGCTTTCTTT. Translation: CASSLDRADTEAFF. V gene TRBV7-2 combines with J gene TRBJ1-1, with 8 nucleotides matching TRBD1. Germline V gene data show CDR1 as SGHTA and CDR2 as FQGNSA. CDR3 length: 14 amino acids. The V and J ends lost 3 bases and 3 bases, in that order; junction bases with no gene match: 3.

V is TRBV13 and J is TRBJ1-2; the match to TRBD1 covers 9 bases. Germline trimming cut 1 base from V and 4 bases from J; bases unmatched to any gene: 7. The CDR3 has 16 residues. CDR1 and CDR2 (germline): PRHDT, FYEKMQ (reference sequence). The CDR3 DNA reads TGTGCCAGCAGCTTAGAGGGAGGACAGGGGACCTATGGCTACACCTTC. Protein sequence: CASSLEGGQGTYGYTF.

The V and J genes are TRBV29-1 and TRBJ1-2; 7 bases map to TRBD1. The CDR3 is made up of 13 amino acids. In germline, CDR1 is SQVTM, CDR2 ANQGSEA. V dropped 7 bases and J dropped 2; count of bases not matched to a gene: 7. The CDR3 reads CSAALGQNYGYTF. In nucleotides, the CDR3 is TGCAGCGCGGCCCTGGGACAGAACTATGGCTACACCTTC.

The chain is built from TRBV7-9 and TRBJ2-3, with 8 positions matching TRBD1. The CDR3 covers 15 residues. CDR1 and CDR2 (germline): SEHNR, FQNEAQ (reference sequence). V shed 5 bases, J shed 2 bases, and the junction held 6 bases outside the gene matches. This CDR3 reads CASSNRTGTTDTQYF. The CDR3 DNA reads as TGTGCCAGCAGCAATCGGACAGGGACCACAGATACGCAGTATTTT.

The CDR3 DNA reads TGTGCCAGCAGCCCTACGGGACGGGGGGGCGGAGCTCAGCCCCAGCATTTT. Its translation: CASSPTGRGGGAQPQHF. The chain joins TRBV7-8 to TRBJ1-5, with D tentatively TRBD1 (6 bases). Trimming removed 5 bases at V and 6 bases at J, with 23 bases between. There are 17 residues in the CDR3. Looked up from germline, CDR1 is SGHVS and CDR2 is FQNEAQ. Together with reference TRBV7-8 and TRBJ1-5, the CDR3 gives the full variable domain: GAGVSQSPRYKVAKRGQDVALRCDPISGHVSLFWYQQALGQGPEFLTYFQNEAQLDKSGLPSDRFFAERPEGSVSTLKIQRTQQEDSAVYLCASSPTGRGGGAQPQHFGDGTRLSIL.

The CDR3, as DNA: TGTGCCAGCAGCCCCCAGGAGACAGACAGCTATGGCTACACCTTC. This encodes CASSPQETDSYGYTF. The V call is TRBV7-9, the J call TRBJ1-2; D possibly corresponds to TRBD1 (5 bases). V was cut by 5 bases and J by 4 bases, with 17 bases left in between. The CDR3 sequence is 15 residues long. Germline CDR1 is SEHNR and CDR2 is FQNEAQ (reference sequence).

With respect to this clone: The junction does not match germline at one end; this may be a read error. The chain couples TRBV28 to TRBJ1-1, with a possible D match to TRBD1 (5 bases). CDR1 MDHEN and CDR2 SYDVKM come from the germline V gene. This CDR3 region has 14 residues. CDR3 amino acids: CATSKGTWNTEAFF. The CDR3 DNA sequence: TGTGCCACCAGTAAAGGGACTTGGAACACTGAAGCTTTCTTT.

This rearrangement joins TRBV7-3 to TRBJ2-1; 8 bases fit TRBD2. The CDR3 consists of 15 residues. Germline-derived CDR1 and CDR2 are SGHTA and FQGTGA. The V and J ends lost 2 bases and 7 bases, in that order; junction bases with no gene match: 7. CDR3 DNA: TGTGCCAGCAGCTTAGGGCTAGCGGGCAGAAATGAGCAGTTCTTC. Amino acid sequence: CASSLGLAGRNEQFF.

This sequence joins TRBV2 and TRBJ2-7, with 12 bases matching TRBD2. The CDR3 totals 14 residues. With 5 bases clipped from V and 3 bases from J, the junction kept 2 bases outside the gene matches. CDR1 SNHLY and CDR2 FYNNEI come from the germline V gene. As DNA, the CDR3 is TGTGCCAGCAGTCGGACTAGCGGGAACTACGAGCAGTACTTC. The encoded protein is CASSRTSGNYEQYF.

The chain links TRBV5-4 to TRBJ2-5; D is perhaps TRBD2 (7 bases). This CDR3 contains 15 residues. Trimming left V 5 bases short and J 5 bases short, with 19 bases between. CDR1 is SGHNT and CDR2 is YYREEE in the germline V gene (reference sequence). The CDR3 nucleotides are TGTGCCAGCAGGGGGGGGGCGGACCGCCGGGAGACCCAGTACTTC. Translation: CASRGGADRRETQYF.

The V call is TRBV7-2, the J call TRBJ1-1; D gene uncertain. Germline V gene data show CDR1 as SGHTA and CDR2 as FQGNSA. Trimming took 6 bases from V and 9 from J, leaving 20 bases between them. The CDR3 contains 14 residues. The CDR3 region is CASRVRRTNAQAFF. The CDR3 DNA follows: TGTGCCAGCAGGGTGCGGAGGACTAACGCCCAAGCTTTCTTT.

V gene TRBV5-1 combines with J gene TRBJ1-1; a possible D gene is TRBD1 (6 bases). Trimming stripped 1 base from V and 1 base from J, with 11 bases between. The CDR3 has 15 amino acids. Germline V CDR1 and CDR2: SGHRS, YFSETQ. For the CDR3, the DNA is TGCGCCAGCAGCTTGAATCCGGGACAGAACACTGAAGCTTTCTTT. The encoded protein is CASSLNPGQNTEAFF.

The V and J genes are TRBV2 and TRBJ1-3; unclear D gene. The CDR3 is made up of 15 amino acids. V lost 5 bases to trimming and J lost 3 bases, with 14 bases between them. CDR1 is SNHLY and CDR2 is FYNNEI in the germline V gene. The CDR3 DNA reads TGTGCCAGCAGTTTGGACCGCGGGAATGGAAACACCATATATTTT. This codes for CASSLDRGNGNTIYF.

The chain combines TRBV19 with TRBJ1-2, with D possibly matching TRBD1 (5 bases). The germline gives CDR1 LNHDA, CDR2 SQIVND (reference sequence). V lost 2 bases, J lost 2 bases, and 6 bases lay in between. The CDR3 extends over 13 amino acids. Written as DNA, the CDR3 is TGTGCCAGTAGTATAAAGGGGAACTATGGCTACACCTTC. Encoded protein: CASSIKGNYGYTF.

The V and J genes are TRBV23-1 and TRBJ1-3; no reliable D call. TRBV23-1 is an ORF; its function is uncertain. The CDR3 has 14 residues. The V and J ends lost 7 bases and 2 bases respectively, with 12 bases between them. The CDR3 region is CASTLAGPGNTIYF. CDR3 in DNA: TGCGCCAGCACCCTGGCAGGCCCTGGAAACACCATATATTTT.

V gene TRBV5-6 combines with J gene TRBJ2-1; D is unclear. V lost 0 bases to trimming and J lost 11 bases, with 9 bases between them. Germline CDR1 SGHDT, CDR2 YYEEEE. The CDR3 spans 12 residues. The CDR3 DNA is TGTGCCAGCAGCTTGGGAGAACAGAAGCAGTTCTTC. Its translation: CASSLGEQKQFF.

The chain has TRBV2 and TRBJ2-2, with 10 positions matching TRBD1. The junction had 7 bases not matched to a gene; V was cut back by 6 bases and J by 6 bases. This CDR3 has 15 residues. Germline V gene data show CDR1 as SNHLY and CDR2 as FYNNEI. The DNA of the CDR3 is TGTGCCAGCAGGGCGGACAGGGGGGTACCCGGGGAGCTGTTTTTT. It codes for CASRADRGVPGELFF. The complete variable domain, with remaining parts taken from reference TRBV2 and TRBJ2-2, reads EPEVTQTPSHQVTQMGQEVILRCVPISNHLYFYWYRQILGQKVEFLVSFYNNEISEKSEIFDDQFSVERPDGSNFTLKIRSTKLEDSAMYFCASRADRGVPGELFFGEGSRLTVL.

This chain joins TRBV5-1 and TRBJ1-1; 8 positions match TRBD1. Per germline, CDR1 SGHRS and CDR2 YFSETQ. This CDR3 has 15 residues. The V gene end was trimmed by 0 bases and the J gene end by 4 bases; junction bases not matched to a gene: 5. The CDR3 reads CASSLGTGGGTEAFF. The CDR3 DNA sequence: TGCGCCAGCAGCTTGGGAACAGGGGGTGGCACTGAAGCTTTCTTT.

This rearrangement joins TRBV28 to TRBJ2-7; possibly TRBD1 for D (5 bases). The CDR3 covers 12 residues. Between the trimmed V and J ends, which lost 6 bases and 7 bases, there was a span of 13 bases. CDR1 is MDHEN, CDR2 SYDVKM, per germline. The DNA of the CDR3 is TGTGCCAGCAGCCTTGACAGCCCAGAGCAGTACTTC. This gives the protein CASSLDSPEQYF.

V usage is TRBV28 and J usage is TRBJ2-1; D is unclear. The CDR3 has 13 residues. Germline lookup yields CDR1 MDHEN and CDR2 SYDVKM. The germline V and J ends were trimmed by 2 bases and 2 bases, with 4 bases remaining between them. CDR3 protein: CASSLEAYNEQFF. In nucleotides, the CDR3 is TGTGCCAGCAGTTTAGAGGCCTACAATGAGCAGTTCTTC.